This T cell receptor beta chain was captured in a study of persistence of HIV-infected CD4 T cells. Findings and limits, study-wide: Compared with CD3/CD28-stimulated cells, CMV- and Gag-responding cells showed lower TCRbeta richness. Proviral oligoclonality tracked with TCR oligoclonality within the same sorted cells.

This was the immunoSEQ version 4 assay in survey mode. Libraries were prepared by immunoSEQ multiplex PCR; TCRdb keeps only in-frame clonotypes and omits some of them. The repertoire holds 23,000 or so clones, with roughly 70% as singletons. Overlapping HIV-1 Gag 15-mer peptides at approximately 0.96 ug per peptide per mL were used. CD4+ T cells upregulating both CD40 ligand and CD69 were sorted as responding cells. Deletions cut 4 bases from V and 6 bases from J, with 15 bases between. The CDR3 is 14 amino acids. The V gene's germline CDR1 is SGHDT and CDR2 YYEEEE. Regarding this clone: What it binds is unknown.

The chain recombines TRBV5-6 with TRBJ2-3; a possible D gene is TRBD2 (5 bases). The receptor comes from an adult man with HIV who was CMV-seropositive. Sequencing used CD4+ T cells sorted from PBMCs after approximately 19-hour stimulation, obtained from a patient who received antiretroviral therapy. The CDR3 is CASSNQRGSDTQYF. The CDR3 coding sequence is TGTGCCAGCAGCAACCAACGGGGAAGCGATACGCAGTATTTT.